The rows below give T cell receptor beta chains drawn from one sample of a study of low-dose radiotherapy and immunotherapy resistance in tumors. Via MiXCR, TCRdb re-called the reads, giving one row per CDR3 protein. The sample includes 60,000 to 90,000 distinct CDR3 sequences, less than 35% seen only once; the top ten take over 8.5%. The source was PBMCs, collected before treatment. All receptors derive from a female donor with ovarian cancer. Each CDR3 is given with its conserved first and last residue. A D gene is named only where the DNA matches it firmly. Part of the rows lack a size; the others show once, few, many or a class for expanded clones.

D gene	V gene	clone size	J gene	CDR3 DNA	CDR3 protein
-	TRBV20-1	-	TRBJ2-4	TGCAGTGCTAGAGTCCCTACTTCAGCCAAAAACATTCAGTACTTC	CSARVPTSAKNIQYF
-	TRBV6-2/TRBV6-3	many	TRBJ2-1	TGTGCCAGCAGTTACTCGGGGCTTGTCTCCTACAATGAGCAGTTCTTC	CASSYSGLVSYNEQFF
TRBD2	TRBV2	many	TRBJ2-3	TGTGCCAGCAGTGAACCTAGCGGGAGAGCAGATACGCAGTATTTT	CASSEPSGRADTQYF
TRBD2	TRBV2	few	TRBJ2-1	TGTGCCAGCAGTGCGGAGGGGAGGCCGGGGGGCAATGAGCAGTTCTTC	CASSAEGRPGGNEQFF
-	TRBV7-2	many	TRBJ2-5	TGTGCCAGCAGCGTAGGGGGGGGGGTCCAAGAGACCCAGTACTTC	CASSVGGGVQETQYF
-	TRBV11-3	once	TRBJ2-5	TGTGCCAGCAGCTTAGTGGCCACTGAAGAGACCCAGTACTTC	CASSLVATEETQYF
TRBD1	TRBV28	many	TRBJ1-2	TGTGCCGTTGCTACAGGGGGCGGCTATGGCTACACCTTC	CAVATGGGYGYTF
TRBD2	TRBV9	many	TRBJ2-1	TGTGCCAGCTCTCGGGCTAGCGGGTTGAGCTCCTACAATGAGCAGTTCTTC	CASSRASGLSSYNEQFF
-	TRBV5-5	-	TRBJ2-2	TGTGCCAGCAGCTTGTACTCAACGAACACCGGGGAGCTGTTTTTT	CASSLYSTNTGELFF
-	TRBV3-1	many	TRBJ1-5	TGCGCCAGCAGCCAAGCGGGACCTAATCAGCCCCAGCATTTT	CASSQAGPNQPQHF
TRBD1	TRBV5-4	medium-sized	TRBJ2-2	TGTGCCAGCACCCGGACAGGCCCGAACACCGGGGAGCTGTTTTTT	CASTRTGPNTGELFF
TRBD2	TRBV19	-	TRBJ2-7	TGTGCCAGTAGTATCATAGGAGCGGGAGGACTCTACGAGCAGTACTTC	CASSIIGAGGLYEQYF
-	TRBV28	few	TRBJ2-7	TGTGCCAGCAGCCCGCGGAAGACCACCTACGAGCAGTACTTC	CASSPRKTTYEQYF
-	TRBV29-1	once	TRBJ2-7	TGCAGCGTTGAAGGCTCCAGGAGCTCCTACGAGCAGTACTTC	CSVEGSRSSYEQYF
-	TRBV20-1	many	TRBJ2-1	TGCAGTGCTAGAAATACTTACGGCGGGGTCCCTCAGTTCTTC	CSARNTYGGVPQFF
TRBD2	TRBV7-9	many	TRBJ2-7	TGTGCCAGCAGCGCGCCGGGACTACCCTACGAGCAGTACTTC	CASSAPGLPYEQYF
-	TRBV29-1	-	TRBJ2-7	TGCAGCGTTCCAGCAGGGGCAGCGGCCTCCTTC	CSVPAGAAASF
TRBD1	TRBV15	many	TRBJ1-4	TGTGCCACCAGCAGAGGATTTGCAGGGGGGTTTAATGAAAAACTGTTTTTT	CATSRGFAGGFNEKLFF
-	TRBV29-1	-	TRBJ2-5	TGCAGCGTTGCCTCGTCGAACCAAGAGACCCAGTACTTC	CSVASSNQETQYF
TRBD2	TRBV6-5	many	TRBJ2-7	TGTGCCAGCAGTTCCAAGGCGGGGGGCGCGTCCTACGAGCAGTACTTC	CASSSKAGGASYEQYF
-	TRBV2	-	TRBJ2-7	TGTGCCAGCAGTAAAACGACAGGCCGAGCAGGGCAGTACTTC	CASSKTTGRAGQYF
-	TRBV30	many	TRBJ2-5	TGTGCCTGGTGGGAAGACAGACGAGAGACCCAGTACTTC	CAWWEDRRETQYF
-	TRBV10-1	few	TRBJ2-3	TGCGCCAGCAGTGATCGGTCAGATACGCAGTATTTT	CASSDRSDTQYF
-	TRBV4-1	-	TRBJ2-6	TGCGCCAGCAGCCAAGTCCGGGGATCTGGGGCCAACGTCCTGACTTTC	CASSQVRGSGANVLTF
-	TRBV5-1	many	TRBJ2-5	TGCGCCAGCAGCCCTCCTTTAGCGGAAGAGACCCAGTACTTC	CASSPPLAEETQYF